Listed below are T cell receptor beta chains from one sample, sequenced in a study of Ad26.COV2.S vaccination and SARS-CoV-2 variants. TCRdb keeps only in-frame clones here, not all; method: immunoSEQ multiplex PCR. The sample contains roughly 250,000 clones, 87% of which appear only once. This specimen was peripheral blood, taken in a trial of Ad26.COV2.S vaccine versus placebo. These receptor sequences come from a person aged 18 to 59 who received the Ad26.COV2.S COVID-19 vaccine or a placebo. Both conserved end residues are part of each CDR3. A D gene is named only where the DNA matches it firmly. Size is omitted from some rows. Given values are once, few, many or a class for expanded clones.

- TRBJ2-1 TRBD2 TRBV4-3 CASSPSTLAGVRSNEQFF TGCGCCAGCAGCCCTTCAACACTAGCGGGAGTTCGTAGCAATGAGCAGTTCTTC
- TRBJ1-1 - TRBV7-2 CASSLVSGNTEAFF TGTGCCAGCAGCTTAGTTTCCGGGAACACTGAAGCTTTCTTT
- TRBJ1-6 - TRBV10-3 CAISARTVHNSPLHF TGTGCCATCAGCGCCCGGACAGTGCATAATTCACCCCTCCACTTT
once TRBJ2-3 TRBD1 TRBV5-1 CASSTDRDQYF TGCGCCAGCAGTACCGACAGGGACCAGTATTTT
- TRBJ2-3 TRBD2 TRBV4-3 CASSQGPLAGGITDTQYF TGCGCCAGCAGCCAAGGTCCCCTAGCGGGAGGGATCACAGATACGCAGTATTTT
- TRBJ2-5 TRBD2 TRBV2 CASSDIWTSGSQETQYF TGTGCCAGCAGTGACATTTGGACTAGCGGGTCCCAAGAGACCCAGTACTTC
once TRBJ1-6 - TRBV25-1 CASSSYNSPLHF TGTGCCAGCAGCTCCTATAATTCACCCCTCCACTTT
- TRBJ2-3 TRBD2 TRBV7-8 CASTQTSGRKGTQYF TGTGCCAGCACCCAGACTAGCGGGAGGAAGGGAACGCAGTATTTT
- TRBJ1-6 - TRBV4-3 CASSPVVLPNSPLHF TGCGCCAGCAGCCCCGTTGTTCTACCCAATTCACCCCTCCACTTT
- TRBJ2-5 - TRBV7-9 CASSLARASQETQYF TGTGCCAGCAGCTTAGCGCGGGCTTCACAAGAGACCCAGTACTTC
- TRBJ2-6 - TRBV14 CASSQGYGALGANVLTF TGTGCCAGCAGCCAAGGTTACGGGGCGCTTGGGGCCAACGTCCTGACTTTC
- TRBJ2-1 - TRBV20-1 CSARGANEQFF TGCAGTGCCAGAGGAGCGAATGAGCAGTTCTTC
- TRBJ2-1 TRBD1 TRBV18 CASSPPGTPGTASNEQFF TGTGCCAGCTCACCCCCCGGAACCCCCGGGACAGCGAGCAATGAGCAGTTCTTC
- TRBJ1-4 - TRBV6-5 CASSYLTGTNEKLFF TGTGCCAGCAGTTACTTGACTGGGACTAATGAAAAACTGTTTTTT
- TRBJ2-1 - TRBV12-3/TRBV12-4 CASSLPPKNEQFF TGTGCCAGCAGTCTCCCCCCTAAAAATGAGCAGTTCTTC
- TRBJ2-3 TRBD2 TRBV3-1/TRBV3-2 CASSPASGGSTDTQYF TGTGCCAGCAGCCCGGCTAGCGGGGGGAGCACAGATACGCAGTATTTT
- TRBJ2-7 - TRBV7-3 CASSLGAGGRNEQYF TGTGCCAGCAGCTTAGGGGCCGGGGGCAGGAACGAGCAGTACTTC
- TRBJ2-5 - TRBV7-2 CASTRGGGGKETQYF TGTGCCAGCACCCGGGGTGGAGGGGGCAAGGAGACCCAGTACTTC